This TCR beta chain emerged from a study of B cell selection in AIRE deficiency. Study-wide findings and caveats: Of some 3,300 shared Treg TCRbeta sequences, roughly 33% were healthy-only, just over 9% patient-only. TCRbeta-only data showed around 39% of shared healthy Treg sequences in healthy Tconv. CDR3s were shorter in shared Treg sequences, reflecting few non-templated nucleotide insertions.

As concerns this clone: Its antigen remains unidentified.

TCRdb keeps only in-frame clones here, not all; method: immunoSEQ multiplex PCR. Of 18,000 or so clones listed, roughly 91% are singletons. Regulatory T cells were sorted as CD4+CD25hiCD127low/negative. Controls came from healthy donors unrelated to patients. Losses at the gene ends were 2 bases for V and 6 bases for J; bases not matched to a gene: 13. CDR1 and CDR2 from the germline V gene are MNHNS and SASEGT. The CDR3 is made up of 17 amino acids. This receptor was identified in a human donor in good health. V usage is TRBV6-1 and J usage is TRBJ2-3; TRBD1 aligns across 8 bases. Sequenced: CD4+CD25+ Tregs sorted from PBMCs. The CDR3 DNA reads TGTGCCAGCAGTGAATGGACAGGGAGTCGATTATTGGATACGCAGTATTTT. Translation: CASSEWTGSRLLDTQYF.